This entry lists 7 T cell receptor beta chains sequenced from one sample in a study of shared clonotypes between healthy human individuals. The protocol was immunoSEQ multiplex PCR, while the TCRdb copy is restricted to in-frame clones and leaves out a portion. Of about 2.1 million clones in the sample, approximately 94% are singletons; the top ten hold around 1.7%. CD45RO-negative, CCR7-selected cells formed the naive CD8 fraction, which excluded terminally differentiated effector memory CD45RA+ cells. The sequencing input was naive CD8+ T cells from PBMCs. All receptors derive from a man younger than 35 in good health. Some clones in this sample may be carry-over from other donors' samples.

This chain links TRBV7-6 with TRBJ2-5; D not certain. V lost 5 bases, J lost 2 bases, and 27 bases lay in between. The CDR3 sequence is 19 residues long. Germline CDR1 is SGHVS and CDR2 is FNYEAQ. CDR3 amino acids: CASSPSKKTERPEQETQYF. CDR3 DNA sequence: TGTGCCAGCAGCCCATCTAAGAAGACGGAGCGACCGGAACAAGAGACCCAGTACTTC.

In regard to this clone: The sample has other DNA sequences that encode this CDR3 too. V usage is TRBV27 and J usage is TRBJ1-1; no reliable D call. This CDR3 is built from 15 residues. Trimming took 3 bases from V and 0 from J, leaving 11 bases between them. Germline CDR1 and CDR2: MNHEY and SMNVEV (reference sequence). Here the CDR3 reads CASSFRGGMNTEAFF. DNA for the CDR3: TGTGCCAGCAGTTTCCGGGGAGGGATGAACACTGAAGCTTTCTTT.

The rearrangement uses TRBV10-2 and TRBJ1-2, with 7 bases fitting TRBD1. The CDR3 spans 13 residues. Losses at the gene ends were 5 bases for V and 6 bases for J; bases not matched to a gene: 6. Germline values: CDR1 WSHSY, CDR2 SAAADI. This CDR3 is CASSSRDRNGYTF. The DNA of the CDR3 is TGCGCCAGCAGTTCCCGGGACAGAAATGGCTACACCTTC.

The rearrangement uses TRBV27 and TRBJ1-1, with D tentatively TRBD1 (5 bases). V was cut by 5 bases and J by 1 base, with 20 bases left in between. Germline-derived CDR1 and CDR2 are MNHEY and SMNVEV (reference sequence). The CDR3 totals 17 residues. The CDR3 here is CASSPLIDRAANTEAFF. CDR3 nucleotides: TGTGCCAGCAGTCCGCTCATCGACAGAGCCGCGAACACTGAAGCTTTCTTT.

J is TRBJ1-2 and V is TRBV7-9; D possibly corresponds to TRBD1 (5 bases). V lost 3 bases, J lost 4 bases, and 12 bases lay in between. Germline V gene data show CDR1 as SEHNR and CDR2 as FQNEAQ (reference sequence). The CDR3 contains 14 residues. The CDR3 here is CASSFRGSPYGYTF. The CDR3 coding sequence is TGTGCCAGCAGCTTTCGGGGCAGCCCCTATGGCTACACCTTC.

The J gene is TRBJ2-2, the V gene TRBV28; 10 nucleotides agree with TRBD2. There are 16 residues in the CDR3. CDR1 is MDHEN and CDR2 is SYDVKM in the germline V gene. V was pared by 1 base and J by 6 bases, with 5 bases of the junction left unmatched. Here the CDR3 DNA reads TGTGCCAGCAGTTTATTCCCACTAGCGGGACCCGGGGAGCTGTTTTTT. Protein sequence: CASSLFPLAGPGELFF.

Remarks on this clone: The same CDR3 also results from other DNA sequences found in this sample. This chain joins TRBV27 and TRBJ1-5; possible D gene TRBD1, 6 bases. The germline gives CDR1 MNHEY, CDR2 SMNVEV (reference sequence). Trimming removed 6 bases from V and 6 bases from J, with 9 bases in between. This CDR3 region has 12 residues. CDR3 loop: CASSTRGQPQHF. CDR3 coding DNA: TGTGCCAGCAGCACCAGGGGTCAGCCCCAGCATTTT.